The 23 T cell receptor beta chains below all came from one sample that was sequenced in a study of blood T cell repertoires in COVID-19. Libraries were prepared by immunoSEQ multiplex PCR; TCRdb keeps only in-frame clonotypes and omits some of them. The top ten hold more than 5% of the sample, which has 300,000 to 350,000 clones, around 90% seen once. Sequencing used PBMCs or T cells enriched from blood (not recorded which). The origin of the receptors is a man aged 30-40 years who had recovered from COVID-19.

The genes are TRBV7-9 and TRBJ1-6; D might be TRBD1 (6 bases). The CDR3 loop spans 14 amino acids. Looked up from germline, CDR1 is SEHNR and CDR2 is FQNEAQ (reference sequence). V gave up 1 base and J gave up 10 bases, with 11 bases separating them. As DNA, the CDR3 is TGTGCCAGCAGCTTAGGAGGGGGGGACTCACCCCTCCACTTT. Its protein is CASSLGGGDSPLHF.

The V call is TRBV6-5, the J call TRBJ2-4; D unresolved. Germline CDR1 reads MNHEY; CDR2 reads SVGAGI. Trimming removed 10 bases from V and 7 bases from J, with 20 bases in between. The CDR3 runs to 14 residues. The CDR3 region has the DNA TGTGCCACCACACAGAAATCAACTGGGAACATTCAGTACTTC. It encodes CATTQKSTGNIQYF.

This clone occurred a few times. V gene TRBV28 combines with J gene TRBJ1-6; 7 positions agree with TRBD1. CDR1 is MDHEN and CDR2 is SYDVKM in the germline V gene. The CDR3 spans 15 residues. The V gene end was trimmed by 8 bases and the J gene end by 5 bases; junction bases not matched to a gene: 9. Written as DNA, the CDR3 is TGTGCCAGCTTTTCGGTGGGACAGAATAATTCACCCCTCCACTTT. Translating gives CASFSVGQNNSPLHF.

The chain joins TRBV6-6 to TRBJ2-7; perhaps TRBD1 as D (5 bases). CDR1 MNHNY and CDR2 SVGAGI come from the germline V gene (reference sequence). The length of the CDR3 is 14 residues. V lost 0 bases to trimming and J lost 7 bases, with 13 bases between them. CDR3 loop: CASSYSMWQGEQYF. As DNA, the CDR3 is TGTGCCAGCAGTTACTCGATGTGGCAGGGAGAGCAGTACTTC.

The V call is TRBV5-1, the J call TRBJ1-6; no firm D call. The CDR3 is 14 residues long. Germline V gene sequence: CDR1 SGHRS, CDR2 YFSETQ. Trimming left V 0 bases short and J 8 bases short, with 9 bases between. The CDR3 spells CASSLGIPHSPLHF. The CDR3 region has the DNA TGCGCCAGCAGCTTGGGTATCCCCCATTCACCCCTCCACTTT.

V and J are TRBV28 and TRBJ1-5; possibly TRBD1 for D (6 bases). The CDR3 sequence is 15 residues long. V lost 8 bases, J lost 3 bases, and 17 bases lay in between. CDR1 MDHEN and CDR2 SYDVKM come from the germline V gene. CDR3 region: CASARSTGYNQPQHF. Written as DNA, the CDR3 is TGTGCCAGCGCCCGCTCTACAGGGTACAATCAGCCCCAGCATTTT. Filled out from reference TRBV28 and TRBJ1-5, the complete variable domain reads DVKVTQSSRYLVKRTGEKVFLECVQDMDHENMFWYRQDPGLGLRLIYFSYDVKMKEKGDIPEGYSVSREKKERFSLILESASTNQTSMYLCASARSTGYNQPQHFGDGTRLSIL.

The rearrangement links TRBV7-9 to TRBJ2-3; D may be TRBD1 (6 bases). CDR1 is SEHNR and CDR2 is FQNEAQ in the germline V gene (reference sequence). The CDR3 loop spans 13 amino acids. Trimming stripped 6 bases from V and 4 bases from J, with 11 bases between. In DNA, the CDR3 is TGTGCCAGCAGAGGCAGGGGTGCAGATACGCAGTATTTT. Protein product: CASRGRGADTQYF.

This chain uses TRBV9 with TRBJ1-2; TRBD1 matches at 7 bases. This CDR3 is 17 amino acids long. Germline CDR1 and CDR2: SGDLS and YYNGEE. Germline trimming cut 0 bases from V and 6 bases from J; bases unmatched to any gene: 14. The CDR3 coding sequence is TGTGCCAGCAGCGTAGCTTCTCCCAGGGGGACGAGTAATGGCTACACCTTC. It codes for CASSVASPRGTSNGYTF.

The chain carries TRBV30 and TRBJ2-1; no firm D call. V was clipped by 4 bases and J by 2 bases, with 9 bases between them. Germline lookup yields CDR1 GTSNPN and CDR2 SVGIG (reference sequence). The CDR3 loop spans 13 amino acids. The CDR3 coding sequence is TGTGCCTGGAAGAGACACACCTACAATGAGCAGTTCTTC. As protein: CAWKRHTYNEQFF.

This clone was recorded once. The chain combines TRBV7-9 with TRBJ1-5; maybe TRBD1 (6 bases). Deletions cut 7 bases from V and 7 bases from J, with 11 bases between. Germline CDR1 is SEHNR and CDR2 is FQNEAQ (reference sequence). The CDR3 is made up of 12 amino acids. DNA for the CDR3: TGTGCCAGCACCATCAGGGGACAGCCCCAGCATTTT. It translates to CASTIRGQPQHF. Combining the CDR3 with reference TRBV7-9 and TRBJ1-5 gives the whole variable domain DTGVSQNPRHKITKRGQNVTFRCDPISEHNRLYWYRQTLGQGPEFLTYFQNEAQLEKSRLLSDRFSAERPKGSFSTLEIQRTEQGDSAMYLCASTIRGQPQHFGDGTRLSIL.

This clone was detected once. This chain joins TRBV9 and TRBJ2-5; 11 nucleotides agree with TRBD2. Trimming cost V 0 bases and J 2 bases; bases outside gene matches: 3. This CDR3 comprises 16 residues. Per germline, CDR1 SGDLS and CDR2 YYNGEE. As DNA, the CDR3 is TGTGCCAGCAGCGTAGGGGTAGCGGGGGGGCAAGAGACCCAGTACTTC. Its translation is CASSVGVAGGQETQYF.

The V call is TRBV28, the J call TRBJ1-6, with D hard to call. Germline values: CDR1 MDHEN, CDR2 SYDVKM. Trimming took 5 bases from V and 7 from J, leaving 9 bases between them. The CDR3 extends over 13 amino acids. The CDR3 DNA sequence: TGTGCCAGCAGTGCGTTAATAAATTCACCCCTCCACTTT. It specifies CASSALINSPLHF.

In its sample, this clone was seen once. J is TRBJ1-2 and V is TRBV7-9; D is undetermined. The germline V and J ends were trimmed by 0 bases and 4 bases, with 3 bases remaining between them. CDR3 size: 12 residues. The germline CDR1 and CDR2 sequences are SEHNR and FQNEAQ (reference sequence). This chain's CDR3 is CASSLAVYGYTF. As DNA, the CDR3 is TGTGCCAGCAGCTTAGCCGTCTATGGCTACACCTTC. Variable domain in full (rest from reference TRBV7-9 and TRBJ1-2): DTGVSQNPRHKITKRGQNVTFRCDPISEHNRLYWYRQTLGQGPEFLTYFQNEAQLEKSRLLSDRFSAERPKGSFSTLEIQRTEQGDSAMYLCASSLAVYGYTFGSGTRLTVV.

With regard to this clone: This same CDR3 is encoded by further DNA sequences in the sample. The chain uses TRBV5-1 and TRBJ2-1, with D perhaps TRBD1 (6 bases). CDR1 and CDR2 from the germline V gene are SGHRS and YFSETQ. This CDR3 has 14 residues. V was shortened by 3 bases and J by 4 bases, with 11 bases between the two germline ends. CDR3 residues: CASSSGQGYNEQFF. The CDR3 region has the DNA TGCGCCAGCAGCTCGGGTCAGGGGTACAATGAGCAGTTCTTC.

The chain combines TRBV5-6 with TRBJ2-7, with 9 bases fitting TRBD1. This CDR3 spans 14 amino acids. CDR1 and CDR2 (germline): SGHDT, YYEEEE. V was clipped by 5 bases and J by 2 bases; unmatched bases: 5. This chain's CDR3 is CASSWDRATYEQYF. Written as DNA, the CDR3 is TGTGCCAGCAGTTGGGACAGGGCTACCTACGAGCAGTACTTC.

The gene calls are TRBV28 and TRBJ1-4; 9 bases line up with TRBD1. The CDR3 totals 15 residues. Germline V gene data show CDR1 as MDHEN and CDR2 as SYDVKM. V gave up 2 bases and J gave up 5 bases; unmatched junction bases: 3. In DNA form, the CDR3 reads TGTGCCAGCAGTTTAACAGGGGGCCAAAATGAAAAACTGTTTTTT. This encodes CASSLTGGQNEKLFF.

The rearrangement joins TRBV29-1 to TRBJ1-1; D is perhaps TRBD1 (6 bases). V was clipped by 3 bases and J by 5 bases, with 13 bases between them. Per germline, CDR1 SQVTM and CDR2 ANQGSEA. The CDR3 contains 13 residues. The CDR3 loop reads CSVDGRGGTEAFF. As DNA, the CDR3 is TGCAGCGTTGACGGAAGGGGGGGTACTGAAGCTTTCTTT. Full variable domain (missing parts from reference TRBV29-1 and TRBJ1-1): SAVISQKPSRDICQRGTSLTIQCQVDSQVTMMFWYRQQPGQSLTLIATANQGSEATYESGFVIDKFPISRPNLTFSTLTVSNMSPEDSSIYLCSVDGRGGTEAFFGQGTRLTVV.

V and J are TRBV28 and TRBJ2-7; D gene uncertain. V was shortened by 3 bases and J by 5 bases, with 5 bases between the two germline ends. CDR1 and CDR2 from the germline V gene are MDHEN and SYDVKM. The CDR3 consists of 11 residues. CDR3 sequence reads: CASSFTDEQYF. DNA of the CDR3: TGTGCCAGCAGTTTTACAGACGAGCAGTACTTC.

The chain carries TRBV5-4 and TRBJ2-3; a weak D match, TRBD1 (5 bases). V was pared by 4 bases and J by 1 base, with 16 bases between. Germline assignment: CDR1 SGHNT and CDR2 YYREEE (reference sequence). The CDR3 spans 16 residues. The CDR3 here is CASSPDTSRGTDTQYF. CDR3 in DNA: TGTGCCAGCAGCCCGGACACTTCGAGAGGCACAGATACGCAGTATTTT.

In this sample, this clone turned up once. The rearrangement joins TRBV18 to TRBJ1-5; TRBD1 aligns across 8 bases. The germline V gene encodes CDR1 KGHSH and CDR2 LQKENI. V was clipped by 5 bases and J by 7 bases; unmatched bases: 4. The CDR3 runs to 13 residues. CDR3 in amino acids: CASSTDRAQPQHF. The CDR3, as DNA: TGTGCCAGCTCAACGGACAGGGCCCAGCCCCAGCATTTT.

The rearrangement uses TRBV6-5 and TRBJ2-2, with D tentatively TRBD1 (6 bases). The CDR3 is 13 amino acids. Germline V CDR1 and CDR2: MNHEY, SVGAGI. With 6 bases removed from V and 5 bases from J, the gap between germline ends came to 10 bases. CDR3 nucleotide sequence: TGTGCCAGCAGGAGAGACAGGACCGGGGAGCTGTTTTTT. Its protein product is CASRRDRTGELFF.

V is TRBV7-8 and J is TRBJ1-5; the D is unclear. V was shortened by 1 base and J by 6 bases, with 7 bases between the two germline ends. The CDR3 is 13 residues long. CDR1 SGHVS and CDR2 FQNEAQ come from the germline V gene. CDR3 protein: CASSLDGIQPQHF. CDR3 in DNA: TGTGCCAGCAGCTTAGATGGCATTCAGCCCCAGCATTTT.

This clone was seen a handful of times. V is TRBV5-1 and J is TRBJ1-1; 9 bases line up with TRBD1. Looked up from germline, CDR1 is SGHRS and CDR2 is YFSETQ. J was trimmed by 4 bases and V by 5 bases; bases with no gene match: 18. The CDR3 length is 18 residues. The DNA of the CDR3 is TGCGCCAGCAGTCGAACGGGGACAGGGTGGAGAGGGAGCACTGAAGCTTTCTTT. Its protein product is CASSRTGTGWRGSTEAFF.